The 25 T cell receptor beta chains reported below all come from one sample, sequenced in a study of shared clonotypes between healthy human individuals. Here immunoSEQ multiplex PCR was the method, and the copy in TCRdb shows in-frame clones only, minus some. The data hold hundreds of thousands of clones, with more than 95% observed a single time. The specimen was naive CD4+ T cells sorted from blood. The sample's subset: CD45RA+ positively selected. These TCRs come from a woman aged 30 to 39 in good health.

This chain links TRBV5-4 with TRBJ2-2; D is uncertain. Germline V gives CDR1 SGHNT, CDR2 YYREEE (reference sequence). This CDR3 contains 14 residues. V dropped 0 bases and J dropped 5 bases, with 8 bases sitting between them. The CDR3 loop reads CASSLALITGELFF. For the CDR3, the DNA is TGTGCCAGCAGCTTGGCCTTAATTACCGGGGAGCTGTTTTTT.

The chain employs TRBV4-1 and TRBJ2-1, with 10 bases that match TRBD2. V lost 1 base to trimming and J lost 6 bases; unmatched junction nucleotides: 12. The CDR3 runs to 18 residues. From germline, CDR1 is MGHRA and CDR2 YSYEKL. Here the CDR3 reads CASSQGLQTSGKINEQFF. The CDR3 region has the DNA TGCGCCAGCAGCCAAGGGCTTCAAACTAGCGGGAAGATCAATGAGCAGTTCTTC.

V is TRBV4-1 and J is TRBJ1-1; 7 nucleotides align to TRBD1. Germline CDR1 MGHRA, CDR2 YSYEKL. The CDR3 sequence is 14 residues long. V lost 2 bases and J lost 4; bases outside the gene matches: 4. The CDR3 DNA follows: TGCGCCAGCAGCCAACCTGACAGGGTCACTGAAGCTTTCTTT. Translation gives CASSQPDRVTEAFF.

The chain uses TRBV30 and TRBJ2-5, with D perhaps TRBD1 (6 bases). With the DNA end fitting TRBJ2-7 better, the J assignment may be wrong. The CDR3 sequence is 14 residues long. Germline V CDR1 and CDR2: GTSNPN, SVGIG (reference sequence). CDR3: CAWKLRGASYEQYF. The CDR3 coding sequence is TGTGCCTGGAAGCTCAGGGGCGCTAGTTACGAGCAGTACTTC.

V is TRBV6-5 and J is TRBJ2-7; D is possibly TRBD2 (6 bases). The CDR3 has 15 residues. Germline CDR1 reads MNHEY; CDR2 reads SVGAGI. Between the trimmed V and J ends, which lost 2 bases and 0 bases, there was a span of 11 bases. CDR3 loop: CASSYGRGLSYEQYF. As DNA, the CDR3 is TGTGCCAGCAGTTACGGTAGGGGACTCTCCTACGAGCAGTACTTC.

This rearrangement joins TRBV6-5 to TRBJ1-5; TRBD1 is a possible D gene (6 bases). Trimming took off 4 bases at V and 5 bases at J, with 12 bases between the two ends. CDR3 length equals 14 residues. CDR1 MNHEY and CDR2 SVGAGI come from the germline V gene. CDR3 sequence reads: CASSFTQGDQPQHF. The CDR3 coding sequence is TGTGCCAGCAGTTTCACACAGGGAGATCAGCCCCAGCATTTT.

This clone was observed a single time. This chain joins TRBV28 and TRBJ2-3; D ambiguous. Per the germline V gene, CDR1 is MDHEN and CDR2 is SYDVKM. Trimming took 5 bases from V and 4 from J, leaving 16 bases between them. This CDR3 contains 15 residues. The CDR3 nucleotides read TGTGCCAGCAGTCGCAACCCGGTAGGAGCAGATACGCAGTATTTT. This translates into CASSRNPVGADTQYF.

V gene TRBV27 combines with J gene TRBJ2-7; 11 bases fit TRBD2. V was pared by 6 bases and J by 1 base, with 2 bases of the junction left unmatched. This CDR3 is built from 14 residues. CDR1 is MNHEY and CDR2 is SMNVEV in the germline V gene (reference sequence). CDR3 sequence reads: CASRASGRSYEQYF. The CDR3 DNA reads as TGTGCCAGCAGGGCTAGCGGGAGGTCCTACGAGCAGTACTTC.

The chain recombines TRBV7-2 with TRBJ2-3, with D perhaps matching TRBD2 (6 bases). The CDR3 has 15 residues. Per germline, CDR1 SGHTA and CDR2 FQGNSA. Trimming stripped 5 bases from V and 1 base from J, with 13 bases between. This chain's CDR3 is CASSKGLFGTDTQYF. CDR3 coding DNA: TGTGCCAGCAGCAAGGGACTTTTTGGCACAGATACGCAGTATTTT. Variable domain in full (rest from reference TRBV7-2 and TRBJ2-3): GAGVSQSPSNKVTEKGKDVELRCDPISGHTALYWYRQSLGQGLEFLIYFQGNSAPDKSGLPSDRFSAERTGGSVSTLTIQRTQQEDSAVYLCASSKGLFGTDTQYFGPGTRLTVL.

This chain connects TRBV11-2 to TRBJ2-5; D might be TRBD1 or TRBD2, each matching 5 bases. CDR1 is SGHAT and CDR2 is FQNNGV in the germline V gene. The CDR3 length is 17 residues. Trimming took off 3 bases at V and 5 bases at J, with 22 bases between the two ends. Written as DNA, the CDR3 is TGTGCCAGCAGCTTCCTACCCAAAGCGAGGGGCGGGGAGACCCAGTACTTC. The encoded protein is CASSFLPKARGGETQYF.

The V call is TRBV5-1, the J call TRBJ1-4; the match to TRBD1 covers 10 bases. The CDR3 length is 14 residues. Germline assignment: CDR1 SGHRS and CDR2 YFSETQ. The ends lost 4 bases at V and 8 bases at J; junction bases unmatched: 5. The CDR3 DNA reads TGCGCCAGCAGCCGACAGGGGGCTCGAGAAAAACTGTTTTTT. This gives the protein CASSRQGAREKLFF.

The sample holds one count of this clone. The rearrangement links TRBV28 to TRBJ1-2; D is undetermined. Germline loops: CDR1 MDHEN, CDR2 SYDVKM. This CDR3 contains 14 residues. V gave up 7 bases and J gave up 0 bases, with 12 bases separating them. CDR3 DNA: TGTGCCAGCACCTTGCCGGGGTCTAACTATGGCTACACCTTC. Its translation is CASTLPGSNYGYTF.

This rearrangement joins TRBV5-1 to TRBJ2-7, with D possibly matching TRBD1 (5 bases). V shed 3 bases and J shed 5 bases, with 18 bases lying between them. Looked up from germline, CDR1 is SGHRS and CDR2 is YFSETQ. The CDR3 spans 15 residues. CDR3 amino acids: CASSSGQGSVDEQYF. Written as DNA, the CDR3 is TGCGCCAGCAGCTCAGGGCAGGGTTCGGTGGACGAGCAGTACTTC. The variable domain in full, with the rest retrieved from reference TRBV5-1 and TRBJ2-7, is KAGVTQTPRYLIKTRGQQVTLSCSPISGHRSVSWYQQTPGQGLQFLFEYFSETQRNKGNFPGRFSGRQFSNSRSEMNVSTLELGDSALYLCASSSGQGSVDEQYFGPGTRLTVT.

The chain uses TRBV6-6 and TRBJ2-1; 7 bases are a match to TRBD1. This CDR3 is built from 12 residues. Trimming cost V 6 bases and J 12 bases; bases outside gene matches: 8. CDR1 MNHNY and CDR2 SVGAGI come from the germline V gene (reference sequence). CDR3 sequence: CASSHRDSRQFF. DNA for the CDR3: TGTGCCAGCAGCCATAGGGACAGCAGGCAGTTCTTC.

The chain has TRBV11-3 and TRBJ2-1; TRBD2 agrees at 12 bases. Germline CDR1 and CDR2: SGHNT and YENEEA. Trimming took 0 bases from V and 7 from J; bases not matched to a gene: 4. This CDR3 comprises 16 residues. This chain's CDR3 is CASSLELAGGRNEQFF. As DNA, the CDR3 is TGTGCCAGCAGCTTAGAGCTAGCGGGAGGGCGGAATGAGCAGTTCTTC.

The V call is TRBV30, the J call TRBJ2-7; 9 nucleotides agree with TRBD2. Trimming at V came to 0 bases and at J to 11 bases, leaving 8 bases not matched to a gene. CDR1 is GTSNPN, CDR2 SVGIG, per germline (reference sequence). This CDR3 contains 13 residues. Here the CDR3 DNA reads TGTGCCTGGAGTGTTAGCGGGAGTGGGTTTGAGTACTTC. It yields the protein CAWSVSGSGFEYF. The whole variable domain, filled in from reference TRBV30 and TRBJ2-7, reads SQTIHQWPATLVQPVGSPLSLECTVEGTSNPNLYWYRQAAGRGLQLLFYSVGIGQISSEVPQNLSASRPQDRQFILSSKKLLLSDSGFYLCAWSVSGSGFEYFGPGTRLTVT.

V gene TRBV5-1 combines with J gene TRBJ2-6; D call uncertain. Germline CDR1 is SGHRS and CDR2 is YFSETQ. V was cut by 5 bases and J by 2 bases, with 8 bases left in between. The CDR3 length is 14 residues. DNA of the CDR3: TGCGCCAGCAGAAACCTGCCTGGGGCCAACGTCCTGACTTTC. Protein sequence: CASRNLPGANVLTF. Full variable domain (outside the CDR3, taken from reference TRBV5-1 and TRBJ2-6): KAGVTQTPRYLIKTRGQQVTLSCSPISGHRSVSWYQQTPGQGLQFLFEYFSETQRNKGNFPGRFSGRQFSNSRSEMNVSTLELGDSALYLCASRNLPGANVLTFGAGSRLTVL.

As for this clone: Distinct nucleotide sequences in the sample also encode this CDR3. The gene calls are TRBV18 and TRBJ1-5, with TRBD1 identical over 10 bases. CDR1 and CDR2 (germline): KGHSH, LQKENI. This CDR3 spans 14 amino acids. The junction had 0 bases not matched to a gene; V was cut back by 2 bases and J by 5 bases. The CDR3 here is CASSPGQGDQPQHF. The CDR3 DNA is TGTGCCAGCTCACCAGGACAGGGGGATCAGCCCCAGCATTTT.

The V call is TRBV4-2, the J call TRBJ2-7, with D perhaps being TRBD1 or TRBD2 (6 bases each). Per germline, CDR1 LGHNA and CDR2 YNFKEQ. V was trimmed by 3 bases and J by 0 bases, leaving 12 bases between them. The CDR3 sequence is 15 residues long. The CDR3 sequence is CASSQVADSSYEQYF. CDR3 nucleotides: TGTGCCAGCAGCCAGGTAGCGGACAGCTCCTACGAGCAGTACTTC.

The chain carries TRBV5-4 and TRBJ2-2; 15 nucleotides line up with TRBD2. Trimming took 9 bases from V and 1 from J; bases not matched to a gene: 10. Germline V gene lookup returns CDR1 SGHNT and CDR2 YYREEE (reference sequence). The CDR3 runs to 18 residues. CDR3: CAISRGLAGGLNTGELFF. The CDR3, as DNA: TGTGCCATATCGAGGGGACTAGCGGGAGGATTGAACACCGGGGAGCTGTTTTTT.

CDR3 in DNA: TGCGCCAGCAGCCCCGTCCCTGGGACTAGCACAGATACGCAGTATTTT. Translating it yields CASSPVPGTSTDTQYF. This sequence joins TRBV5-1 and TRBJ2-3, with TRBD2 as a possible D gene (6 bases). In germline, CDR1 is SGHRS, CDR2 YFSETQ. Trimming shortened V by 4 bases and J by 0 bases, and 15 bases separated the two germline ends. This CDR3 spans 16 amino acids.

The chain recombines TRBV30 with TRBJ2-1, with 14 bases matching TRBD2. Losses at the gene ends were 1 base for V and 2 bases for J; bases not matched to a gene: 13. The CDR3 is 20 amino acids. Germline V lookup: CDR1 GTSNPN, CDR2 SVGIG (reference sequence). The CDR3 reads CAWSGTAPGLAGVAYNEQFF. For the CDR3, the DNA is TGTGCCTGGAGTGGGACGGCACCGGGACTAGCGGGAGTAGCCTACAATGAGCAGTTCTTC.

This chain links TRBV7-9 with TRBJ2-6, with D perhaps TRBD1 or TRBD2 (6 bases each). V lost 6 bases, J lost 1 base, and 13 bases lay in between. CDR1 is SEHNR, CDR2 FQNEAQ, per germline (reference sequence). CDR3 length: 16 amino acids. CDR3: CASSFRGTSGANVLTF. CDR3 DNA sequence: TGTGCCAGCAGTTTCCGGGGGACATCTGGGGCCAACGTCCTGACTTTC.

The rearrangement uses TRBV6-5 and TRBJ2-7; D call uncertain. Germline V gene sequence: CDR1 MNHEY, CDR2 SVGAGI. The V end lost 0 bases, the J end lost 5 bases, and 14 bases lay between the germline ends. There are 15 residues in the CDR3. The CDR3 DNA is TGTGCCAGCAGTTACTCGTATGAGTCTGTAAACGAGCAGTACTTC. It is translated as CASSYSYESVNEQYF.

V and J are TRBV2 and TRBJ1-6; D gene unclear. V was trimmed by 4 bases and J by 6 bases, leaving 10 bases between them. Germline V gene sequence: CDR1 SNHLY, CDR2 FYNNEI. This CDR3 has 14 residues. CDR3 nucleotides: TGTGCCAGCAGTGCTGGAGGGCCTAATTCACCCCTCCACTTT. Encoded protein: CASSAGGPNSPLHF.